This T cell receptor beta chain emerged from a study of blood T cell repertoires in COVID-19. Original analysis: Nucleated cell counts were estimated from reference gene primer amplification. Here immunoSEQ multiplex PCR was the method, and the copy in TCRdb shows in-frame clones only, minus some. The V and J calls and the clone size are those of that table, but D and trimming were determined from the DNA. The sample lists over 50,000 clones, 75% to 95% seen once, with about an eighth in the top ten. Germline V CDR1 and CDR2: SGHTA, FQGTGA. This CDR3 region has 15 residues. The V end was cut by 5 bases, the J end by 1 base, with 14 bases between.

V is TRBV7-3 and J is TRBJ1-1; possible D gene TRBD1, 5 bases. The sequence derives from a human donor with active COVID-19. The donor label of this sample is uncertain. Sequencing used peripheral blood. CDR3 residues: CASSPTPQGNTEAFF. CDR3 DNA sequence: TGTGCCAGCAGCCCAACACCGCAGGGGAACACTGAAGCTTTCTTT. The whole variable domain, remainder taken from reference TRBV7-3 and TRBJ1-1, is GAGVSQTPSNKVTEKGKYVELRCDPISGHTALYWYRQSLGQGPEFLIYFQGTGAADDSGLPNDRFFAVRPEGSVSTLKIQRTERGDSAVYLCASSPTPQGNTEAFFGQGTRLTVV.